This is a list of T cell receptor beta chains from one sample in a study of cytomegalovirus exposure and HLA in healthy donors. Here immunoSEQ multiplex PCR was the method, and the copy in TCRdb shows in-frame clones only, minus some. Among fewer than 200,000 clones listed, roughly 80% were seen once. The specimen sequenced was PBMCs. These receptors came from a human donor in good health. The CDR3 runs from the conserved cysteine through the conserved F or W.

cdr3_aa | v_call
CAISEVQGADGYTF | TRBV10-3
CASSFGADQPQHF | TRBV7-3
CASSDSKGGGTDTQYF | TRBV6-4
CASSDRGVTPLYGYTF | TRBV6-1
CASSYSFPYNEQFF | TRBV6-5
CASSVDRGIATGELFF | TRBV9
CASSLGGAGQGSSNTEAFF | TRBV5-4
CASTGLAVGELFF | TRBV10-2
CASKDRPNTEAFF | TRBV6-5
CASTPRGQGSYGYTF | TRBV19
CASSQFRDSPDEQYF | TRBV7-9
CASSQLLMTVLGYTF | TRBV23-1
CASSVGTPYNEQFF | TRBV2
CASSTIAGVETQYF | TRBV5-1
CASSSGFTEAFF | TRBV5-4
CSSIPGQGIDEQYF | TRBV29-1
CASSLAGTGRSPLHF | TRBV5-1
CASSPPAGGGGEKLFF | TRBV7-6
CASSPNLQGPNGYTF | TRBV14
CATAWGMNTEAFF | TRBV15
CASSAYRGSANYGYTF | TRBV5-8
CATSRPQGRGTEAFF | TRBV15
CASSYRGPSTEAFF | TRBV6-6
CASSIGFLGGNQPQHF | TRBV19
CASSSTGQETQYF | TRBV5-6
CASSSSQGQGKNSPLHF | TRBV27
CASAFGGNTEAFF | TRBV18
CASSYDRRSHTDTQYF | TRBV6-5
CSGGQNYGYTF | TRBV29-1
CASSVRGSSYEQYF | TRBV5-4
CASSFLGSSGNTIYF | TRBV7-8
CASSGGQGDTEAFF | TRBV5-1
CASSSGQRNYGYTF | TRBV5-6
CASSTDRWVAEAFF | TRBV19
CASSPRGLANTGELFF | TRBV9
CASSFSGYNEQFF | TRBV11-3
CASSYWGDSNQPQHF | TRBV19
CASSQGSGGAYEQYF | TRBV4-3
CATSRTGRGGELFF | TRBV15
CASSVEGSGELFF | TRBV9
CASGGSGTGGWETQYF | TRBV19
CASSLLAGGDNEQFF | TRBV4-1
CASSYSQGGYEQYF | TRBV27
CATRTGLAPNTGELFF | TRBV19
CASSSSGWSYEQYF | TRBV7-9
CASSQDWSSLYEQYF | TRBV2
CASSEGEGNSPLHF | TRBV2
CASSISAEEKLFF | TRBV19
CASSLWGLGQGSTNEKLFF | TRBV7-2
CASGFSRGEQYF | TRBV2
CASSPPGTGAYEQYF | TRBV7-9
CASSVLAGGYNEQFF | TRBV6-4
CASSLPTGGDLRNEQFF | TRBV4-2
CASSVGTSGGFSYEQYF | TRBV9